The entry below gives a single TCR beta chain sequence along with its context. Its antigen is undetermined. Germline lookup yields CDR1 MRHNA and CDR2 SNTAGT. V shed 6 bases, J shed 4 bases, and the junction held 8 bases outside the gene matches. The CDR3 extends over 15 amino acids. Primers included in the PCR were 60 Vbeta and 13 Jbeta primers. Here immunoSEQ multiplex PCR was the method, and the copy in TCRdb shows in-frame clones only, minus some. The data show over 200,000 clones, approximately 90% seen once. The record originates from a study of cytomegalovirus exposure and HLA in healthy donors. Study-level findings and limits: 87-base-pair reads could not separate some V segments, including TRBV6-2 and TRBV6-3.

Sequenced material: PBMCs. The TCR was taken from a woman younger than 30 in good health and CMV-seronegative. The V and J genes are TRBV6-4 and TRBJ2-1; 8 positions match TRBD2. CDR3 loop: CASRATSGGYNEQFF. The CDR3 DNA reads as TGTGCCAGCAGAGCAACGAGCGGGGGATACAATGAGCAGTTCTTC.